The 28 T cell receptor beta chains in this list originate from one sample, sequenced in a study of shared clonotypes between healthy human individuals. TCRdb's copy holds only in-frame clones and misses some; the assay was immunoSEQ multiplex PCR. Found here are millions of clones, approximately 94% of them singletons; the top ten hold roughly 1%. The naive CD8 subset, CD45RO-negative cells positively selected for CCR7, excluded terminally differentiated effector memory CD45RA+ cells. Specimen: naive CD8+ T cells sorted from blood. The source of these receptors is a man younger than 35 in good health.

This chain links TRBV9 with TRBJ2-1; possible D gene TRBD2, 6 bases. The CDR3 has 12 amino acids. Trimming removed 4 bases at V and 9 bases at J, with 11 bases between. Germline V CDR1 and CDR2: SGDLS, YYNGEE. In nucleotides, the CDR3 is TGTGCCAGCAGCTTCGGACTATCTGAGCAGTTCTTC. Protein sequence: CASSFGLSEQFF.

V gene TRBV27 combines with J gene TRBJ2-3; possibly TRBD2 for D (5 bases). Trimming removed 4 bases at V and 3 bases at J, with 14 bases between. The CDR3 is 15 residues long. From germline, CDR1 is MNHEY and CDR2 SMNVEV (reference sequence). The CDR3 nucleotides read TGTGCCAGCAGTTCCAGACCTGCGGGTACAGATACGCAGTATTTT. Translation gives CASSSRPAGTDTQYF.

The V call is TRBV7-9, the J call TRBJ2-5, with unresolved D. Germline CDR1 and CDR2: SEHNR and FQNEAQ (reference sequence). Trimming stripped 4 bases from V and 1 base from J, with 16 bases between. CDR3 length: 16 residues. CDR3 coding DNA: TGTGCCAGCAGCTGGTATCTTGACAACGGCCAAGAGACCCAGTACTTC. This codes for CASSWYLDNGQETQYF. Full variable domain (remainder filled in from reference TRBV7-9 and TRBJ2-5): DTGVSQNPRHKITKRGQNVTFRCDPISEHNRLYWYRQTLGQGPEFLTYFQNEAQLEKSRLLSDRFSAERPKGSFSTLEIQRTEQGDSAMYLCASSWYLDNGQETQYFGPGTRLLVL.

The chain employs TRBV28 and TRBJ1-5, with 8 nucleotides matching TRBD1. Losses at the gene ends were 4 bases for V and 4 bases for J; bases not matched to a gene: 3. The CDR3 has 14 amino acids. Germline CDR1 reads MDHEN; CDR2 reads SYDVKM. The chain's CDR3 is CASSYGQGNQPQHF. CDR3 coding DNA: TGTGCCAGCAGTTATGGACAGGGTAATCAGCCCCAGCATTTT.

This rearrangement joins TRBV27 to TRBJ2-7; 9 bases agree with TRBD1. The V and J ends lost 7 bases and 10 bases, in that order; junction bases with no gene match: 14. Looked up from germline, CDR1 is MNHEY and CDR2 is SMNVEV (reference sequence). The CDR3 is made up of 14 amino acids. CDR3: CASKQSGTGSGQYF. The CDR3 DNA reads as TGTGCCAGCAAACAGTCCGGGACAGGGTCGGGTCAGTACTTC.

The chain employs TRBV7-9 and TRBJ1-2; 8 nucleotides align to TRBD1. Germline CDR1 SEHNR, CDR2 FQNEAQ (reference sequence). The CDR3 extends over 15 amino acids. Trimming took 1 base from V and 4 from J; bases not matched to a gene: 5. The CDR3 is CASSLGTGTFYGYTF. The CDR3 DNA follows: TGTGCCAGCAGCTTAGGGACAGGGACGTTCTATGGCTACACCTTC.

The V gene is TRBV7-2, the J gene TRBJ2-1; 7 nucleotides align to TRBD2. CDR1 and CDR2 from the germline V gene are SGHTA and FQGNSA. The CDR3 is made up of 16 amino acids. With V trimmed by 6 bases and J by 8 bases, 16 bases remained unmatched. CDR3 sequence reads: CASRRMGGVANDEQFF. The CDR3 DNA follows: TGTGCCAGCAGGAGAATGGGGGGGGTCGCCAACGATGAGCAGTTCTTC.

The rearrangement uses TRBV2 and TRBJ1-5; possibly TRBD1 for D (5 bases). V was pared by 3 bases and J by 6 bases, with 21 bases between. The germline V gene has CDR1 SNHLY and CDR2 FYNNEI. This CDR3 comprises 17 residues. CDR3 bases: TGTGCCAGCAGTGAGAACTCGCCAGGGTTTAATCGTCAGCCCCAGCATTTT. Encoded protein: CASSENSPGFNRQPQHF.

Remarks on this clone: Additional DNA sequences in this sample encode the identical CDR3. V and J are TRBV6-5 and TRBJ2-5, with D possibly matching TRBD2 (7 bases). The V gene's germline CDR1 is MNHEY and CDR2 SVGAGI. The CDR3 length is 14 residues. V lost 2 bases and J lost 5, with 12 bases in between. DNA for the CDR3: TGTGCCAGCAGTTACCGTGAGGGGGGGGAGACCCAGTACTTC. Its translation: CASSYREGGETQYF.

On this clone itself: This CDR3 is also generated by other DNA sequences in the sample. This rearrangement joins TRBV27 to TRBJ2-3, with 8 bases identical to TRBD2. The CDR3 has 16 residues. Germline V gene lookup returns CDR1 MNHEY and CDR2 SMNVEV (reference sequence). The J segment lost 2 bases and the V segment lost 5 bases, leaving 9 bases of the junction unmatched. CDR3 coding DNA: TGTGCCAGCAGTCCCTCAGCGGGAGAGTCCACAGATACGCAGTATTTT. It is translated as CASSPSAGESTDTQYF.

Here the CDR3 reads CASSLSGLADIYEQYF. CDR3 DNA sequence: TGTGCCAGCAGTTTATCGGGATTAGCGGACATCTACGAGCAGTACTTC. The chain links TRBV27 to TRBJ2-7; D possibly corresponds to TRBD2 (6 bases). This CDR3 is 16 amino acids long. V dropped 0 bases and J dropped 3 bases, with 15 bases sitting between them. Germline-derived CDR1 and CDR2 are MNHEY and SMNVEV (reference sequence).

The chain is built from TRBV9 and TRBJ2-7; 7 bases line up with TRBD1. Germline-derived CDR1 and CDR2 are SGDLS and YYNGEE. The CDR3 sequence is 14 residues long. V gave up 4 bases and J gave up 5 bases; unmatched junction bases: 9. In DNA, the CDR3 is TGTGCCAGCAGCTTAGACAGGGTAACCCACGAGCAGTACTTC. The encoded protein is CASSLDRVTHEQYF. Using reference TRBV9 and TRBJ2-7 for the parts outside the CDR3, the full variable domain is DSGVTQTPKHLITATGQRVTLRCSPRSGDLSVYWYQQSLDQGLQFLIQYYNGEERAKGNILERFSAQQFPDLHSELNLSSLELGDSALYFCASSLDRVTHEQYFGPGTRLTVT.

The chain carries TRBV9 and TRBJ2-3, with D tentatively TRBD1 or TRBD2 (5 bases each). CDR3 length equals 17 residues. Per the germline V gene, CDR1 is SGDLS and CDR2 is YYNGEE. The ends were cut back, 1 base at V and 0 bases at J, with 15 bases in the middle. The CDR3 DNA reads as TGTGCCAGCAGCGTAAGGGACCGGCTCCTTAGCACAGATACGCAGTATTTT. Its protein product is CASSVRDRLLSTDTQYF.

The chain has TRBV5-5 and TRBJ2-3; 7 bases fit TRBD2. The ends lost 7 bases at V and 2 bases at J; junction bases unmatched: 10. This CDR3 is built from 15 residues. Germline V gene data show CDR1 as SGHKS and CDR2 as YYEKEE (reference sequence). The CDR3 spells CASGDSGQDTDTQYF. The CDR3, as DNA: TGTGCCAGCGGAGATAGCGGGCAAGACACAGATACGCAGTATTTT.

The count of this clone is one. The chain carries TRBV5-4 and TRBJ2-3; 10 positions match TRBD2. The germline V gene encodes CDR1 SGHNT and CDR2 YYREEE (reference sequence). The CDR3 is 15 residues long. V dropped 4 bases and J dropped 2; count of bases not matched to a gene: 4. In DNA, the CDR3 is TGTGCCAGCAGCCGACTAGCGGGCGACACAGATACGCAGTATTTT. It encodes CASSRLAGDTDTQYF.

The gene calls are TRBV5-6 and TRBJ2-2; 8 bases are shared with TRBD2. Germline loops: CDR1 SGHDT, CDR2 YYEEEE. The CDR3 extends over 18 amino acids. The V gene end was trimmed by 5 bases and the J gene end by 2 bases; junction bases not matched to a gene: 14. The CDR3 here is CASSLERGPLLNTGELFF. In DNA, the CDR3 is TGTGCCAGCAGTCTAGAGCGGGGGCCCCTCCTAAACACCGGGGAGCTGTTTTTT.

This clone was seen just once. One junction end disagrees with the germline gene, perhaps due to a read error. The chain carries TRBV28 and TRBJ2-2; weak D call: TRBD1 (6 bases). The CDR3 is 15 amino acids. In germline, CDR1 is MDHEN, CDR2 SYDVKM. CDR3: CVSRTDSANTGELFF. CDR3 in DNA: TGTGTCAGCAGGACGGACAGCGCGAACACCGGGGAGCTGTTTTTT.

V is TRBV9 and J is TRBJ2-3; tentatively, D is TRBD1 (6 bases). V was clipped by 4 bases and J by 6 bases, with 15 bases between them. This CDR3 spans 14 amino acids. Germline V gene lookup returns CDR1 SGDLS and CDR2 YYNGEE. CDR3: CASSLGGTTDTQYF. The CDR3 coding sequence is TGTGCCAGCAGCCTAGGGGGAACCACCGATACGCAGTATTTT.

This chain links TRBV21-1 with TRBJ1-5; the tabulated D call, TRBD1, remains unverified against the DNA. TRBV21-1 is a recognized pseudogene. This CDR3 is built from 12 residues. Here the CDR3 DNA reads TGCAGGACAGGGGCGGCGTCCCAGCCCCAGCATTTT. Translation: CRTGAASQPQHF.

The chain uses TRBV4-1 and TRBJ2-1; D possibly matches TRBD1 or TRBD2 (5 bases each). V gave up 4 bases and J gave up 4 bases, with 20 bases separating them. CDR3 length equals 17 residues. Germline-derived CDR1 and CDR2 are MGHRA and YSYEKL. The CDR3 here is CASSRVAVTGAYNEQFF. The CDR3 bases are TGCGCCAGCAGCCGAGTAGCAGTTACCGGGGCTTACAATGAGCAGTTCTTC.

V and J are TRBV6-6 and TRBJ1-1; D unclear. With 5 bases removed from V and 7 bases from J, the gap between germline ends came to 11 bases. The CDR3 extends over 12 amino acids. Germline CDR1 is MNHNY and CDR2 is SVGAGI (reference sequence). The chain's CDR3 is CASSPGQFEAFF. CDR3 coding DNA: TGTGCCAGCAGTCCCGGTCAGTTTGAAGCTTTCTTT.

A remark on this clone: Other DNA sequences of this sample code for an identical CDR3. The chain uses TRBV13 and TRBJ2-1, with D perhaps TRBD1 (5 bases). This CDR3 is built from 15 residues. The germline gives CDR1 PRHDT, CDR2 FYEKMQ (reference sequence). Between the trimmed V and J ends, which lost 3 bases and 0 bases, there was a span of 9 bases. The CDR3 region is CASSLGRSSYNEQFF. CDR3 nucleotide sequence: TGTGCCAGCAGCTTGGGGCGGAGCTCCTACAATGAGCAGTTCTTC.

This chain connects TRBV2 to TRBJ2-4; unclear D gene. Looked up from germline, CDR1 is SNHLY and CDR2 is FYNNEI. The V and J ends lost 4 bases and 2 bases respectively, with 21 bases between them. The CDR3 length is 18 residues. The CDR3 coding sequence is TGTGCCAGCAGTGGGACCTCCGGTATTAGTGCCACCAAAAACATTCAGTACTTC. Translation: CASSGTSGISATKNIQYF. The full variable domain, with the rest looked up from reference TRBV2 and TRBJ2-4, is EPEVTQTPSHQVTQMGQEVILRCVPISNHLYFYWYRQILGQKVEFLVSFYNNEISEKSEIFDDQFSVERPDGSNFTLKIRSTKLEDSAMYFCASSGTSGISATKNIQYFGAGTRLSVL.

The chain links TRBV7-3 to TRBJ2-1, with 8 bases aligning to TRBD2. With V trimmed by 0 bases and J by 8 bases, 9 bases remained unmatched. The CDR3 is 16 residues long. CDR1 SGHTA and CDR2 FQGTGA come from the germline V gene. The chain's CDR3 is CASSLTITGTRYEQFF. The CDR3 DNA is TGTGCCAGCAGCTTAACCATTACCGGGACTAGGTATGAGCAGTTCTTC.

The chain uses TRBV19 and TRBJ1-5; D gene ambiguous. This CDR3 contains 12 residues. Per the germline V gene, CDR1 is LNHDA and CDR2 is SQIVND (reference sequence). Trimming took 3 bases from V and 5 from J, leaving 5 bases between them. The CDR3, as DNA: TGTGCCAGTAGTATTTCCGATCAGCCCCAGCATTTT. Translating gives CASSISDQPQHF.

The V and J genes are TRBV7-2 and TRBJ2-7, with D perhaps TRBD2 (6 bases). V was shortened by 1 base and J by 0 bases, with 10 bases between the two germline ends. CDR3 size: 15 residues. Germline V CDR1 and CDR2: SGHTA, FQGNSA. The DNA of the CDR3 is TGTGCCAGCAGCTTAGGATGGGGGGTCTCCTACGAGCAGTACTTC. Residues: CASSLGWGVSYEQYF.

With respect to this clone: This same CDR3 is encoded by further DNA sequences in the sample. V is TRBV7-9 and J is TRBJ1-2, with D unresolved. The length of the CDR3 is 11 residues. CDR1 and CDR2 (germline): SEHNR, FQNEAQ (reference sequence). Trimming cost V 1 base and J 11 bases, with 8 bases left between them. CDR3 sequence reads: CASSLGLGYTF. The CDR3, as DNA: TGTGCCAGCAGCTTAGGGCTGGGTTACACCTTC.

In nucleotides, the CDR3 is TGTGCCAATCCGCCGGCCGTTAGATGTTACGAGCAGTACTTC. Protein sequence: CANPPAVRCYEQYF. The rearrangement joins TRBV6-4 to TRBJ2-7; D not resolved. Germline assignment: CDR1 MRHNA and CDR2 SNTAGT. V lost 10 bases and J lost 4, with 20 bases in between. The CDR3 totals 14 residues.